This TCR beta chain was found in a study of OX40 agonist ivuxolimab in advanced cancers. The sampling schedule covered blood at baseline, cycle 4 day 1, and cycle 7 day 1. This table comes from immunoSEQ multiplex PCR, and its TCRdb copy is limited to in-frame clones, with some not included. The sample shows fewer than 80,000 clones, 70% to 85% of them seen only once. Here the sequenced sample was CD4+ or CD8+ T cells sorted from blood, taken in a trial of the OX40 agonist ivuxolimab. The origin of this receptor is an adult with an advanced solid tumor such as melanoma, head and neck, liver or kidney cancer.

The CDR3: CSVWGIQETQYF. As DNA, the CDR3 is TGCAGCGTTTGGGGGATCCAAGAGACCCAGTACTTC. This chain joins TRBV29-1 and TRBJ2-5, with D perhaps TRBD1 or TRBD2 (5 bases each). CDR3 size: 12 residues. Germline-derived CDR1 and CDR2 are SQVTM and ANQGSEA. Trimming stripped 5 bases from V and 1 base from J, with 8 bases between.